This TCR beta chain comes out of a study of identifying expanded T cells in peripheral blood. Notes on the study in general: Differentially abundant clones: around 1.1 between replicates, 16.4 at around 14 days, approximately 18 at four. Approximately two-week clone count variance significantly increased as total template count grew.

A remark on this clone: The antigen is undetermined.

During the collection period, no donor immune events like infections were recorded. Measured with immunoSEQ multiplex PCR; TCRdb has only the in-frame clones, and not every one. The sample carries some 95,000 clones, about 86% recorded once. Sequencing was carried out using blood. This clonotype was obtained from a person aged 18-69 years in good health.

CDR3 protein: CASSPGSAEGNTIYF. In nucleotides, the CDR3 is TGTGCCAGCAGCCCCGGAAGCGCAGAGGGAAACACCATATATTTT. The J gene is TRBJ1-3, the V gene TRBV5-6, with D unclear. The V end lost 4 bases, the J end lost 4 bases, and 15 bases lay between the germline ends. CDR1 SGHDT and CDR2 YYEEEE come from the germline V gene. The CDR3 loop spans 15 amino acids.